This is a list of T cell receptor beta chains from one sample in a study of cytomegalovirus exposure and HLA in healthy donors. The protocol was immunoSEQ multiplex PCR, while the TCRdb copy is restricted to in-frame clones and leaves out a portion. The sample shows approximately 160,000 clones, approximately 84% of them seen only once. Specimen: PBMCs. The receptors derive from a girl between 5 and 17 years old in good health and CMV-seropositive. Each CDR3 is given with its conserved first and last residue. The D gene is left open where the match is weak. Not every row has a clone size; where given, it reads once, few, many or a size class.

-	once	TRBV11-2	TRBJ2-7	TGTGCCAGCAGCTTAGGGACAGCCTACGAGCAGTACTTC	CASSLGTAYEQYF
-	-	TRBV4-1	TRBJ2-4	TGCGCCAGCAGCCAGTTGGACAGTGTAGCCAAAAACATTCAGTACTTC	CASSQLDSVAKNIQYF
-	-	TRBV19	TRBJ2-1	TGTGCCAGTAGTATCGCGGGGAGCTCCTACAATGAGCAGTTCTTC	CASSIAGSSYNEQFF
-	-	TRBV5-6	TRBJ1-5	TGTGCCAGCAGCTTGGCCGATCAGCCCCAGCATTTT	CASSLADQPQHF
TRBD2	few	TRBV9	TRBJ2-1	TGTGCCAGCAGCATCCGACTAGCGGGGACTTACAATGAGCAGTTCTTC	CASSIRLAGTYNEQFF
-	-	TRBV19	TRBJ1-2	TGTGCCAGTTCACCCCCAGGGGCTGGTGGCTACACCTTC	CASSPPGAGGYTF
TRBD2	-	TRBV15	TRBJ2-7	TGTGCCACCAGCAGAGATTATTGGGCTAGCGGGGGGAACGAGCAGTACTTC	CATSRDYWASGGNEQYF
TRBD1	few	TRBV7-8	TRBJ2-7	TGTGCCAGCAGCTTAGGCGGACAGGGTCCCTTCCCGATCGAGCAGTACTTC	CASSLGGQGPFPIEQYF
-	-	TRBV5-1	TRBJ2-7	TGCGCCAGCCGGGAAGGGGGGGGGCGCGTCTACGAGCAGTACTTC	CASREGGGRVYEQYF
TRBD1	-	TRBV28	TRBJ1-2	TGTGCCAGCAGTTTCTCCAGGGGGAATGGCTACACCTTC	CASSFSRGNGYTF
-	-	TRBV6-5	TRBJ1-6	TGTGCCAGCAGTTACTCAAAACTTTCACCCCTCCACTTT	CASSYSKLSPLHF
-	-	TRBV15	TRBJ2-3	TGTGCCACCAGCAGAGTAGGGGAAGATACGCAGTATTTT	CATSRVGEDTQYF
-	-	TRBV13	TRBJ2-2	TGTGCCAGCAGCCCCGCGGCTTTTTGGGCCGGGGAGCTGTTTTTT	CASSPAAFWAGELFF
-	-	TRBV6-5	TRBJ2-7	TGTGCCAGCAGCAGAACCACAGGGACACTCGAGCAGTACTTC	CASSRTTGTLEQYF
-	-	TRBV7-9	TRBJ1-1	TGTGCCAGCAGCTTAATGGGGCGGCGAACTGAAGCTTTCTTT	CASSLMGRRTEAFF
-	-	TRBV28	TRBJ1-2	TGTGCCAGCAGCCCAGGGAATAACTATGGCTACACCTTC	CASSPGNNYGYTF
TRBD2	-	TRBV5-4	TRBJ2-5	TGTGCCAGCAGCGCCCCGGGACTAGCGGGGCGGGAGACCCAGTACTTC	CASSAPGLAGRETQYF
-	-	TRBV5-6	TRBJ1-3	TGTGCCAGCAGCTTGGACAGCTCTGGAAACACCATATATTTT	CASSLDSSGNTIYF
TRBD1	-	TRBV27	TRBJ1-2	TGTGCCAGCAGTTTAAAAACAGGGGGCTATGGCTACACCTTC	CASSLKTGGYGYTF
-	-	TRBV27	TRBJ1-1	TGTGCCAGCAGTTTAAGGGGGTCGAACACTGAAGCTTTCTTT	CASSLRGSNTEAFF
TRBD1	-	TRBV5-6	TRBJ2-7	TGTGCCAGCAGCTTAACAGGGGGAAGTGAGCAGTACTTC	CASSLTGGSEQYF
-	-	TRBV30	TRBJ1-2	TGTGCCTGGAGTATGTCCCCGAACTATGGCTACACCTTC	CAWSMSPNYGYTF
TRBD1	-	TRBV11-3	TRBJ2-2	TGTGCCAGCAGCTTCGTCTGGGACAGGGGTAGCGGGGAGCTGTTTTTT	CASSFVWDRGSGELFF
-	-	TRBV7-9	TRBJ2-5	TGTGCCAGCAGCTTATGGTCAGGGGCTATCCAAGAGACCCAGTACTTC	CASSLWSGAIQETQYF
-	-	TRBV5-1	TRBJ2-7	TGCGCCAGCAGCCTAGGTTACGAGCAGTACTTC	CASSLGYEQYF
-	-	TRBV28	TRBJ1-1	TGTGCCAGCACCACGTCCGGGGTTGGCACTGAAGCTTTCTTT	CASTTSGVGTEAFF
-	-	TRBV25-1	TRBJ2-7	TGTGCCAGCAGTGCAATCGGGGGCTCCTACGAGCAGTACTTC	CASSAIGGSYEQYF
-	-	TRBV19	TRBJ1-4	TGTGCCAGTAGTGACTCCCGTGATAAACTGTTTTTT	CASSDSRDKLFF
-	-	TRBV6-4	TRBJ2-2	TGTGCCAGCAGTGACGACACTTACACCGGGGAGCTGTTTTTT	CASSDDTYTGELFF
-	-	TRBV6-1	TRBJ2-3	TGTGCCAGCAGAGCGAGCACAGATACGCAGTATTTT	CASRASTDTQYF
-	-	TRBV29-1	TRBJ1-2	TGCAGCGTTGGGGGGACCCGGGGGGGTGGCTACACCTTC	CSVGGTRGGGYTF
TRBD1	-	TRBV7-9	TRBJ1-1	TGTGCCAGCAGCTTAGGTAGGGGGCGATCAGTCACTGAAGCTTTCTTT	CASSLGRGRSVTEAFF
-	once	TRBV19	TRBJ1-2	TGTGCCAGTAGCCACTCAGAGGATTACTATGGCTACACCTTC	CASSHSEDYYGYTF
TRBD1	-	TRBV7-8	TRBJ2-1	TGTGCCAGCAGCTTACCCTCCGGGGGACAGGGGGATGGTGAGCAGTTCTTC	CASSLPSGGQGDGEQFF
TRBD1	-	TRBV7-6	TRBJ1-1	TGTGCCAGCAGCCTCTGGACAGGGGGCGACGTAGTGGCCACTGAAGCTTTCTTT	CASSLWTGGDVVATEAFF